The 22 T cell receptor beta chains below all came from one sample that was sequenced in a study of high-grade serous ovarian cancer treatment subgroups. Generated by immunoSEQ multiplex PCR, the TCRdb table keeps only in-frame clones and is missing some. The data show thousands of clones, about 81% seen once. Tumor samples were obtained before definitive surgery or chemotherapy. The sequenced sample was tumor tissue. The receptor source for this set is a human donor with high-grade serous ovarian cancer.

The chain employs TRBV7-2 and TRBJ1-1; D is perhaps TRBD1 (6 bases). CDR3 length: 13 residues. V was cut by 1 base and J by 5 bases, with 8 bases left in between. Per the germline V gene, CDR1 is SGHTA and CDR2 is FQGNSA. The CDR3 DNA is TGTGCCAGCAGCTTAGAGAGGGGGACTGAAGCTTTCTTT. This sequence encodes CASSLERGTEAFF. Full variable domain (outside the CDR3, taken from reference TRBV7-2 and TRBJ1-1): GAGVSQSPSNKVTEKGKDVELRCDPISGHTALYWYRQSLGQGLEFLIYFQGNSAPDKSGLPSDRFSAERTGGSVSTLTIQRTQQEDSAVYLCASSLERGTEAFFGQGTRLTVV.

The chain carries TRBV11-1 and TRBJ2-3; TRBD2 might be the D (5 bases). The CDR3 is 13 residues long. Trimming shortened V by 3 bases and J by 5 bases, and 9 bases separated the two germline ends. Germline values: CDR1 SGHAT, CDR2 FQDESV (reference sequence). CDR3 sequence (DNA): TGTGCCAGCAGCTTGGGAGTAGGAGATACGCAGTATTTT. Translating gives CASSLGVGDTQYF.

This clone was detected a few times. The chain has TRBV9 and TRBJ1-2; tentatively, D is TRBD1 (6 bases). V lost 1 base and J 13 bases, leaving 20 bases between the germline ends. The CDR3 extends over 14 amino acids. In germline, CDR1 is SGDLS, CDR2 YYNGEE. The CDR3: CASSVIGGGSRLTF. The CDR3 DNA follows: TGTGCCAGCAGCGTAATAGGGGGGGGATCGCGCCTCACCTTC.

This chain links TRBV4-1 with TRBJ1-2, with D possibly being TRBD1 (5 bases). V was shortened by 0 bases and J by 4 bases, with 21 bases between the two germline ends. The length of the CDR3 is 18 residues. The germline gives CDR1 MGHRA, CDR2 YSYEKL. The CDR3 sequence is CASSQDLIRSGPRYGYTF. The CDR3 DNA follows: TGCGCCAGCAGCCAAGATCTGATTCGTTCAGGGCCCCGCTATGGCTACACCTTC.

This chain connects TRBV7-2 to TRBJ2-3, with D perhaps TRBD2 (6 bases). CDR1 is SGHTA, CDR2 FQGNSA, per germline. V was shortened by 1 base and J by 0 bases, with 8 bases between the two germline ends. The CDR3 is made up of 15 amino acids. CDR3 bases: TGTGCCAGCAGCTTAGGGGGGACTAGCACAGATACGCAGTATTTT. The encoded protein is CASSLGGTSTDTQYF. Full variable domain (missing parts from reference TRBV7-2 and TRBJ2-3): GAGVSQSPSNKVTEKGKDVELRCDPISGHTALYWYRQSLGQGLEFLIYFQGNSAPDKSGLPSDRFSAERTGGSVSTLTIQRTQQEDSAVYLCASSLGGTSTDTQYFGPGTRLTVL.

This chain uses TRBV12-5 with TRBJ2-5; TRBD1 agrees at 7 bases. The germline V gene encodes CDR1 LGHNT and CDR2 FRNRAP. After removal of 7 bases from V and 5 bases from J, the junction contained 13 bases not matched to a gene. This CDR3 spans 15 amino acids. CDR3: CASAPQGGLRETQYF. The DNA for the CDR3 is TGTGCTAGTGCTCCGCAAGGGGGCCTTCGGGAGACCCAGTACTTC.

This clone has more than one count but fewer than ten. The chain recombines TRBV6-1 with TRBJ1-1; 9 bases are a match to TRBD1. Per germline, CDR1 MNHNS and CDR2 SASEGT. The CDR3 loop spans 15 amino acids. V lost 0 bases, J lost 3 bases, and 2 bases stayed unmatched. The CDR3, as DNA: TGTGCCAGCAGTGAAGCGGGGACAGGGTACACTGAAGCTTTCTTT. It specifies CASSEAGTGYTEAFF.

This rearrangement joins TRBV7-3 to TRBJ1-1; unclear D gene. The CDR3 is 14 amino acids. The germline gives CDR1 SGHTA, CDR2 FQGTGA. V lost 1 base to trimming and J lost 3 bases, with 9 bases between them. CDR3 sequence reads: CASSLNARDTEAFF. The CDR3 region has the DNA TGTGCCAGCAGCTTAAATGCTAGGGACACTGAAGCTTTCTTT.

The V and J genes are TRBV6-4 and TRBJ2-3, with 7 bases fitting TRBD2. CDR1 is MRHNA and CDR2 is SNTAGT in the germline V gene. The CDR3 totals 14 residues. The ends lost 5 bases at V and 1 base at J; junction bases unmatched: 3. CDR3 protein: CASSLGGGTDTQYF. CDR3 nucleotides: TGTGCCAGCAGTCTTGGGGGGGGCACAGATACGCAGTATTTT.

The chain is built from TRBV19 and TRBJ2-7; a weak D match, TRBD1 (5 bases). This CDR3 region has 13 residues. V shed 5 bases and J shed 1 base, with 9 bases lying between them. Germline V CDR1 and CDR2: LNHDA, SQIVND (reference sequence). The CDR3 reads CASSATVSYEQYF. CDR3 DNA sequence: TGTGCCAGTAGTGCGACAGTTTCCTACGAGCAGTACTTC.

This clone was seen more than once but under ten times. This chain uses TRBV2 with TRBJ1-6, with D perhaps TRBD1 (6 bases). The CDR3 has 15 residues. CDR1 is SNHLY and CDR2 is FYNNEI in the germline V gene. V lost 6 bases, J lost 9 bases, and 18 bases lay in between. The CDR3 reads CASSPEGDGGSPLHF. CDR3 coding DNA: TGTGCCAGCAGCCCCGAGGGGGACGGGGGTTCACCCCTCCACTTT. Full variable domain (outside the CDR3, taken from reference TRBV2 and TRBJ1-6): EPEVTQTPSHQVTQMGQEVILRCVPISNHLYFYWYRQILGQKVEFLVSFYNNEISEKSEIFDDQFSVERPDGSNFTLKIRSTKLEDSAMYFCASSPEGDGGSPLHFGNGTRLTVT.

This chain uses TRBV21-1 with TRBJ2-7; TRBD2 is the table's D call, not checked against the DNA. TRBV21-1 is annotated as a pseudogene. This CDR3 comprises 16 residues. The CDR3 protein is CASRGTSGGPSYEQYF. CDR3 DNA sequence: TGTGCCAGCAGAGGGACTAGCGGGGGGCCGTCCTACGAGCAGTACTTC.

This clone occurred a few times. The CDR3 DNA sequence: TGTGCCAGCTCACCGGAGACGGGGGAGACTGAAGCTTTCTTT. Encoded protein: CASSPETGETEAFF. The chain has TRBV18 and TRBJ1-1; perhaps TRBD1 as D (5 bases). The CDR3 sequence is 14 residues long. The germline V gene has CDR1 KGHSH and CDR2 LQKENI. V was shortened by 3 bases and J by 5 bases, with 13 bases between the two germline ends. The full variable domain, its missing parts supplied by reference TRBV18 and TRBJ1-1, is NAGVMQNPRHLVRRRGQEARLRCSPMKGHSHVYWYRQLPEEGLKFMVYLQKENIIDESGMPKERFSAEFPKEGPSILRIQQVVRGDSAAYFCASSPETGETEAFFGQGTRLTVV.

This clone has only a few counts. The V gene is TRBV20-1, the J gene TRBJ1-1, with D maybe TRBD1 (5 bases). Trimming left V 5 bases short and J 7 bases short, with 11 bases between. Germline V CDR1 and CDR2: DFQATT, SNEGSKA (reference sequence). The CDR3 consists of 11 residues. The CDR3 region has the DNA TGCAGTGCTGGCCCCGGGGGTGAAGCTTTCTTT. Residues: CSAGPGGEAFF.

The chain couples TRBV9 to TRBJ2-1, with D possibly TRBD2 on 7 matching bases. Per germline, CDR1 SGDLS and CDR2 YYNGEE. This CDR3 spans 15 amino acids. Deletions cut 0 bases from V and 4 bases from J, with 11 bases between. CDR3 DNA: TGTGCCAGCAGCGTAGAGGGGGGGACTTACAATGAGCAGTTCTTC. Translating it yields CASSVEGGTYNEQFF.

The V gene is TRBV28, the J gene TRBJ2-1, with 7 bases matching TRBD2. V lost 5 bases to trimming and J lost 7 bases; unmatched junction nucleotides: 11. This CDR3 is 15 amino acids long. CDR1 is MDHEN and CDR2 is SYDVKM in the germline V gene. The CDR3 DNA is TGTGCCAGCAGTGTATTAGAGACTAGCAAGAATGAGCAGTTCTTC. Amino acids: CASSVLETSKNEQFF. The whole variable domain, remainder taken from reference TRBV28 and TRBJ2-1, is DVKVTQSSRYLVKRTGEKVFLECVQDMDHENMFWYRQDPGLGLRLIYFSYDVKMKEKGDIPEGYSVSREKKERFSLILESASTNQTSMYLCASSVLETSKNEQFFGPGTRLTVL.

The rearrangement joins TRBV7-2 to TRBJ2-2, with 8 bases matching TRBD1. V lost 5 bases to trimming and J lost 0 bases; unmatched junction nucleotides: 14. CDR1 is SGHTA and CDR2 is FQGNSA in the germline V gene. CDR3 length equals 19 residues. CDR3 coding DNA: TGTGCCAGCAGCGCGGCCCCGACAGGGGCGAAAACGAACACCGGGGAGCTGTTTTTT. Its protein product is CASSAAPTGAKTNTGELFF.

The CDR3 protein is CASSQLRGNYGYTF. The CDR3 nucleotides are TGCGCCAGCAGCCAACTGCGGGGAAACTATGGCTACACCTTC. This rearrangement joins TRBV4-3 to TRBJ1-2; D unresolved. Trimming removed 2 bases from V and 2 bases from J, with 9 bases in between. The CDR3 is made up of 14 amino acids. Germline V CDR1 and CDR2: LGHNA, YSLEER.

This rearrangement joins TRBV2 to TRBJ1-2; the D is unclear. The CDR3 spans 12 residues. CDR1 is SNHLY and CDR2 is FYNNEI in the germline V gene. With 6 bases removed from V and 2 bases from J, the gap between germline ends came to 7 bases. CDR3 protein: CASREPNYGYTF. In DNA, the CDR3 is TGTGCCAGCAGGGAACCCAACTATGGCTACACCTTC.

This chain connects TRBV7-3 to TRBJ1-2, with D possibly TRBD1 on 5 matching bases. The germline V gene encodes CDR1 SGHTA and CDR2 FQGTGA. The CDR3 is 13 amino acids. The ends were cut back, 2 bases at V and 6 bases at J, with 10 bases in the middle. Written as DNA, the CDR3 is TGTGCCAGCAGCTTACGGCAGGGTGATGGCTACACCTTC. As protein: CASSLRQGDGYTF. Full variable domain (remainder filled in from reference TRBV7-3 and TRBJ1-2): GAGVSQTPSNKVTEKGKYVELRCDPISGHTALYWYRQSLGQGPEFLIYFQGTGAADDSGLPNDRFFAVRPEGSVSTLKIQRTERGDSAVYLCASSLRQGDGYTFGSGTRLTVV.

This chain links TRBV6-5 with TRBJ2-7; weak D call: TRBD2 (6 bases). The ends were cut back, 6 bases at V and 2 bases at J, with 8 bases in the middle. Per germline, CDR1 MNHEY and CDR2 SVGAGI. The CDR3 loop spans 12 amino acids. The CDR3, as DNA: TGTGCCAGCAGCTCGGGGGCCTACGAGCAGTACTTC. Protein sequence: CASSSGAYEQYF.

This clone has just a few counts. This rearrangement joins TRBV7-3 to TRBJ2-6; D ambiguous. CDR1 and CDR2 from the germline V gene are SGHTA and FQGTGA. The CDR3 is 15 residues long. V was trimmed by 5 bases and J by 0 bases, leaving 8 bases between them. CDR3 DNA sequence: TGTGCCAGCAGCCCAATTTTCTCTGGGGCCAACGTCCTGACTTTC. Translating it yields CASSPIFSGANVLTF.